Listed here are 8 T cell receptor beta chains from one sample, sequenced in a study of the immune and genomic landscape of osteosarcoma. The repertoire was sequenced with immunoSEQ multiplex PCR; TCRdb's copy has only in-frame clones and lacks some. The sample shows 5,000 to 5,500 clones, about three quarters of them seen only once. Osteosarcoma specimens were post-treatment primary, local recurrence and metastasis tumors from poor-prognosis patients. Source material: osteosarcoma tumor tissue from the lung. All receptors come from a human donor with osteosarcoma.

The V and J genes are TRBV9 and TRBJ2-5, with 15 bases that match TRBD2. The CDR3 has 15 amino acids. Germline V CDR1 and CDR2: SGDLS, YYNGEE. V shed 3 bases and J 5 bases; nucleotides not matched to a gene: 2. The CDR3 coding sequence is TGTGCCAGCAGCGCAGGACTAGCGGGAGGGGAGACCCAGTACTTC. Protein: CASSAGLAGGETQYF.

The chain uses TRBV18 and TRBJ2-3; 7 bases are shared with TRBD2. J was trimmed by 0 bases and V by 0 bases; bases with no gene match: 9. The length of the CDR3 is 18 residues. Germline V CDR1 and CDR2: KGHSH, LQKENI. CDR3 region: CASSPPPSGLSSTDTQYF. CDR3 bases: TGTGCCAGCTCACCACCGCCTAGCGGCCTGTCTAGCACAGATACGCAGTATTTT.

This clone came up a few times. The V call is TRBV9, the J call TRBJ2-7, with TRBD1 matching over 7 bases. Germline loops: CDR1 SGDLS, CDR2 YYNGEE. This CDR3 is 14 amino acids long. The junction had 3 bases not matched to a gene; V was cut back by 0 bases and J by 3 bases. CDR3 sequence reads: CASSVATGNYEQYF. For the CDR3, the DNA is TGTGCCAGCAGCGTAGCGACAGGGAACTACGAGCAGTACTTC.

The chain couples TRBV5-1 to TRBJ1-1; 8 bases line up with TRBD1. Unmatched junction bases numbered 5, after V lost 3 bases and J lost 4 bases. The length of the CDR3 is 14 residues. CDR1 and CDR2 from the germline V gene are SGHRS and YFSETQ. CDR3 in DNA: TGCGCCAGCAGCTCTTGGACAGGGAGCACTGAAGCTTTCTTT. Its translation: CASSSWTGSTEAFF.

The V and J genes are TRBV6-5 and TRBJ1-1; 8 nucleotides align to TRBD1. The V segment lost 6 bases and the J segment 1 base; nucleotides outside the gene matches: 7. The germline CDR1 and CDR2 sequences are MNHEY and SVGAGI. The CDR3 has 15 residues. CDR3 coding DNA: TGTGCCAGCAGAGAAACGACAGGGGAGAACACTGAAGCTTTCTTT. It codes for CASRETTGENTEAFF.

CDR3 protein: CASSYADRIYGYTF. The CDR3 DNA follows: TGTGCCAGCAGCTATGCCGACAGAATCTATGGCTACACCTTC. The V call is TRBV7-9, the J call TRBJ1-2, with a tentative D call TRBD1 (5 bases). Trimming stripped 4 bases from V and 4 bases from J, with 13 bases between. Germline V lookup: CDR1 SEHNR, CDR2 FQNEAQ (reference sequence). The CDR3 extends over 14 amino acids.

The chain couples TRBV29-1 to TRBJ1-2; no definite D call. V was clipped by 3 bases and J by 4 bases, with 15 bases between them. The CDR3 runs 14 residues. Germline V gene data show CDR1 as SQVTM and CDR2 as ANQGSEA. Here the CDR3 reads CSVDDGPSAYGYTF. The CDR3 DNA reads TGCAGCGTTGATGACGGACCCTCCGCCTATGGCTACACCTTC.

The chain uses TRBV7-2 and TRBJ2-2, with D perhaps matching TRBD2 (5 bases). The CDR3 is made up of 15 amino acids. Germline CDR1 SGHTA, CDR2 FQGNSA. The V end lost 3 bases, the J end lost 5 bases, and 13 bases lay between the germline ends. The CDR3 loop is CASSFSVGMTGELFF. DNA of the CDR3: TGTGCCAGCAGCTTTTCTGTCGGGATGACCGGGGAGCTGTTTTTT.